This T cell receptor (beta chain) stems from a study of human CD4 T cells and Enterobacteriaceae. CDR3 size: 15 residues. The V end lost 6 bases, the J end lost 1 base, and 15 bases lay between the germline ends. Germline V gives CDR1 SEHNR, CDR2 FQNEAQ (reference sequence). Method: immunoSEQ multiplex PCR; TCRdb's copy keeps in-frame clones and lacks some. The sample contains roughly 30,000 clones, approximately 80% of which appear only once. All CD4+ cells other than CD45RA+CCR7+CD95- naive cells were sorted as memory, over 98% pure. The TCR originated in a human donor in good health. The sequencing sample was made of memory CD4+ T cells from blood. The chain uses TRBV7-9 and TRBJ1-1, with D perhaps TRBD1 (5 bases). The CDR3 loop reads CASSPSEGTNTEAFF. In nucleotides, the CDR3 is TGTGCCAGCAGTCCAAGTGAAGGGACGAACACTGAAGCTTTCTTT.